This is a list of T cell receptor beta chains from one sample in a study of blood T cells in healthy people across ages. MiXCR, run by TCRdb on the 5' RACE reads, gives a single entry per CDR3 protein. This table has 1.5 million to 1.8 million distinct CDR3 sequences, 42% appearing once. Material for sequencing was blood. Receptors originate from a woman aged 18-29 years in good health. Each CDR3 is given with its conserved first and last residue. The D gene is left open where the match is weak. The size of a clone is reported for some rows only, either as once, few or many, or as a class for expanded clones.

V,D,size,J,DNA,CDR3
TRBV2,-,few,TRBJ1-5,TGTGCCAGCAGTGAAACGAATCAGCCCCAGCATTTT,CASSETNQPQHF
TRBV20-1,TRBD2,-,TRBJ2-5,TGCAGTGCTAACGCCGGGACTAGCGGGGGTGAGACCCAGTACTTC,CSANAGTSGGETQYF
TRBV15,-,few,TRBJ1-4,TGTGCCACCAGCAGAGCTTTAGTGGGAGGTCAGTCTAATGAAAAACTGTTTTTT,CATSRALVGGQSNEKLFF
TRBV28,TRBD1,few,TRBJ2-7,TGTGCCGTGCTTACAGGGGACTCCTACGAGCAGTACTTC,CAVLTGDSYEQYF
TRBV30,-,-,TRBJ2-7,TGTGCCTGGAGCAGAGGGGGCTACGAGCAGTACTTC,CAWSRGGYEQYF
TRBV28,-,-,TRBJ1-1,TGTGCCAGTTCCCGGTCGAGACCCATGAACACTGAAGCTTTCTTT,CASSRSRPMNTEAFF
TRBV28,-,-,TRBJ2-7,TGTGCCAGCAGTCCCCGAGTTACTCCCTACGAGCAGTACTTC,CASSPRVTPYEQYF
TRBV7-2,-,-,TRBJ1-2,TGTGCCAGCAGCTTAGTCTTCACCGCTAACTATGGCTACACCTTC,CASSLVFTANYGYTF
TRBV6-6,TRBD2,-,TRBJ2-7,TGTGCCAGCAGCCGGGAGGGGGGGGACTACGAGCAGTACTTC,CASSREGGDYEQYF
TRBV9,TRBD2,-,TRBJ2-7,TGTGCCAGCAGCGTAGCTCCACTAGCGGGAGCGGGCTCCTACGAGCAGTACTTC,CASSVAPLAGAGSYEQYF
TRBV19,TRBD1,-,TRBJ1-2,TGTGCCAGTAGGGGGACAGGCGGCTACACCTTC,CASRGTGGYTF
TRBV20-1,TRBD1,-,TRBJ2-5,TGCAGTGCGGATACGAGGGGGCCATCAGAGACCCAGTACTTC,CSADTRGPSETQYF
TRBV6-6,TRBD1,-,TRBJ2-7,TGTGCCAGCTTACAACCGGGACAGGGGGCCTACGAGCAGTACTTC,CASLQPGQGAYEQYF
TRBV12-3/TRBV12-4,-,-,TRBJ2-7,TGTGCCAGCAGAAGAATGGGACATTACTACGAGCAGTACTTC,CASRRMGHYYEQYF
TRBV6-5,-,few,TRBJ2-3,TGTGCCAGCAGCCGTTGGGGGGGCGATGCAGATACGCAGTATTTT,CASSRWGGDADTQYF
TRBV29-1,-,-,TRBJ1-2,TGCAGCGTTGATCAGGGAGAGGGCTATGGCTACACCTTC,CSVDQGEGYGYTF
TRBV4-3,-,-,TRBJ2-3,TGCGCCAGCAGCCAAGTTACTAGGGGAGTAGATACGCAGTATTTT,CASSQVTRGVDTQYF
TRBV27,-,few,TRBJ2-3,TGTGCCAGCAGCCTCGGGGCCTACGGCACAGATACGCAGTATTTT,CASSLGAYGTDTQYF
TRBV7-2,-,-,TRBJ2-3,TGTGCCAGCAGTTTAAACGGGGAAGATACGCAGTATTTT,CASSLNGEDTQYF
TRBV20-1,TRBD1,-,TRBJ2-7,TGCAGTGCTAGTCACAGGGGGCTGATTAAAGGCGAGCAGTACTTC,CSASHRGLIKGEQYF
TRBV7-9,-,-,TRBJ1-5,TGTGCCAGCAGCTTAGGGGTCGGGGAAAATCAGCCCCAGCATTTT,CASSLGVGENQPQHF
TRBV20-1,-,-,TRBJ2-5,TGCAGTGCTAGAGATCGGGACCAGCAGACCCAGTACTTC,CSARDRDQQTQYF
TRBV19,-,-,TRBJ1-6,TGTGCCAGTAGTGTGGGTAATCGTTCACCCCTCCACTTT,CASSVGNRSPLHF
TRBV4-3,-,-,TRBJ2-7,TGCGCCAGCAGCCAAGACTGGACGGTCTCCTACGAGCAGTACTTC,CASSQDWTVSYEQYF
TRBV4-3,-,-,TRBJ1-1,TGCGCCAGCAGCGGAAAGGGACAGAACACTGAAGCTTTCTTT,CASSGKGQNTEAFF
TRBV20-1,-,-,TRBJ1-1,TGCAGTGCTAACCCCAGGGTGTTGAGCACTGAAGCTTTCTTT,CSANPRVLSTEAFF
TRBV12-3/TRBV12-4,TRBD1,-,TRBJ1-6,TGTGCCAGCAGTTTTTCAAGGGACAGGGGTAATTCACCCCTCCACTTT,CASSFSRDRGNSPLHF
TRBV7-2,-,once,TRBJ1-3,TGTGCCAGCAGTCTGAGGGGGGGGCAAGGAAACACCATATATTTT,CASSLRGGQGNTIYF
TRBV12-3/TRBV12-4,-,-,TRBJ2-4,TGTGCCAGCAGGATGAATCAGAATGAGCAGTACTTC,CASRMNQNEQYF
TRBV29-1,-,-,TRBJ2-3,TGCAGCGTTGCGGGCAGTTTGATAACAGATACGCAGTATTTT,CSVAGSLITDTQYF
TRBV3-1,-,many,TRBJ2-1,TGTGCCAGCAGCCAGACAGACTACAATGAGCAGTTCTTC,CASSQTDYNEQFF
TRBV6-1,TRBD2,few,TRBJ2-7,TGTGCCAGCAGGACTAGCGGGGCCACCTACGAGCAGTACTTC,CASRTSGATYEQYF
TRBV29-1,-,many,TRBJ2-5,TGCAGCGTTGAAGAGGGCATTGAAGAGACCCAGTACTTC,CSVEEGIEETQYF